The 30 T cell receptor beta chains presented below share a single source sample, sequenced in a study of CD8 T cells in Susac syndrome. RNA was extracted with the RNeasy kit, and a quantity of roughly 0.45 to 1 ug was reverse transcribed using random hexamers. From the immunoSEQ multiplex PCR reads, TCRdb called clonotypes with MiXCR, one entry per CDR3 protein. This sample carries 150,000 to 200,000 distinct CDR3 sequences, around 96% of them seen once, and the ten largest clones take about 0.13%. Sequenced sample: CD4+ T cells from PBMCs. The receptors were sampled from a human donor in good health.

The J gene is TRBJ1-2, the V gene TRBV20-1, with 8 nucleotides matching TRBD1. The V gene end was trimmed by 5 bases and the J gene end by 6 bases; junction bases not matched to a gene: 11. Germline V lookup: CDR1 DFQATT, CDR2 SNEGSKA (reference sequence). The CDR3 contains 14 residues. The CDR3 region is CSAGSLGQGHGYTF. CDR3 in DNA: TGCAGTGCTGGAAGTTTAGGACAGGGCCATGGCTACACCTTC.

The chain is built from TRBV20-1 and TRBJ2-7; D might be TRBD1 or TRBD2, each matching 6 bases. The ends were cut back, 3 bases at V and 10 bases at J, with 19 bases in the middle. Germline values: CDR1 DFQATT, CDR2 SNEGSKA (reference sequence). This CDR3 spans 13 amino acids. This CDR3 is CSASASLQGLQYF. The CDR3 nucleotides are TGCAGTGCTAGTGCTTCCTTACAGGGACTTCAGTACTTC.

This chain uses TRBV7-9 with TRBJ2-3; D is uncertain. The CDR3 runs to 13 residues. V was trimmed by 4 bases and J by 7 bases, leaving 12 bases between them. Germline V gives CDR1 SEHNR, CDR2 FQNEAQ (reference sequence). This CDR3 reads CASSSDGRNTQYF. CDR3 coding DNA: TGTGCCAGCAGCTCGGACGGGCGCAATACGCAGTATTTT.

CDR3 region: CSGGIQETQYF. CDR3 in DNA: TGCAGCGGCGGCATCCAAGAGACCCAGTACTTC. V is TRBV29-1 and J is TRBJ2-5; the D is unclear. Germline CDR1 SQVTM, CDR2 ANQGSEA. V shed 7 bases and J shed 1 base, with 7 bases lying between them. The CDR3 runs 11 residues.

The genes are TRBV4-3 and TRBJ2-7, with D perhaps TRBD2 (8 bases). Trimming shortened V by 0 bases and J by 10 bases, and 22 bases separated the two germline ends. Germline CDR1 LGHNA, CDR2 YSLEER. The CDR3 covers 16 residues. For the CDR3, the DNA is TGCGCCAGCAGCCAAGAAATACTACCGGGAGGGGGCGAACAGTACTTC. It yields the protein CASSQEILPGGGEQYF.

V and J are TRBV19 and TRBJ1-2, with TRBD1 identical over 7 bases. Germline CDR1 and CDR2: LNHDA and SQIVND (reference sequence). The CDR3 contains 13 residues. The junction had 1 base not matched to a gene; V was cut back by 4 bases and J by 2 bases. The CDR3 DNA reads TGTGCCAGTAGTACGGGACAGAACTATGGCTACACCTTC. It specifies CASSTGQNYGYTF.

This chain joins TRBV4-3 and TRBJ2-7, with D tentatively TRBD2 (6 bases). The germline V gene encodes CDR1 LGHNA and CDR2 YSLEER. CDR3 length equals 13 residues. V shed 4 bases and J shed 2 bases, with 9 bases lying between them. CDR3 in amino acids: CASSRGVAYEQYF. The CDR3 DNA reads TGCGCCAGCAGCCGCGGGGTAGCCTACGAGCAGTACTTC.

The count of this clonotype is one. The chain's CDR3 is CSVRAGTSGGYEQYF. The CDR3 coding sequence is TGCAGCGTGCGCGCCGGGACTAGCGGGGGGTACGAGCAGTACTTC. V is TRBV29-1 and J is TRBJ2-7, with TRBD2 identical over 15 bases. The CDR3 has 15 amino acids. V gave up 6 bases and J gave up 4 bases; unmatched junction bases: 7. The germline V gene encodes CDR1 SQVTM and CDR2 ANQGSEA.

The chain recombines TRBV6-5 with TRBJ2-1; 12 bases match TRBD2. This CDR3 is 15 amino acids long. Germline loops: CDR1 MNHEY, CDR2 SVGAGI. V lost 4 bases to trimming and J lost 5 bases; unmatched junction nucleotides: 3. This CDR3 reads CASSSWTSGDNEQFF. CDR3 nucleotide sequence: TGTGCCAGCAGTTCCTGGACTAGCGGGGACAATGAGCAGTTCTTC.

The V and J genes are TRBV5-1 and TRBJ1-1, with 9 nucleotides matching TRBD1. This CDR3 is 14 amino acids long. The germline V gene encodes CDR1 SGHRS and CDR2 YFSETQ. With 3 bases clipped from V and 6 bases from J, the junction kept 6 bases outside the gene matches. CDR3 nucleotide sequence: TGCGCCAGCAGCTCGACAGGGGGAGAGGCTGAAGCTTTCTTT. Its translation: CASSSTGGEAEAFF.

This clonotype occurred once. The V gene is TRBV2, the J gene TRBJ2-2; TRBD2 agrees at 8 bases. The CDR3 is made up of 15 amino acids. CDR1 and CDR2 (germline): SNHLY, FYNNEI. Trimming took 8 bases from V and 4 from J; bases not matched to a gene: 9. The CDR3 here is CASEALAGTTGELFF. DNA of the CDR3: TGTGCCAGCGAGGCGTTAGCGGGAACCACCGGGGAGCTGTTTTTT.

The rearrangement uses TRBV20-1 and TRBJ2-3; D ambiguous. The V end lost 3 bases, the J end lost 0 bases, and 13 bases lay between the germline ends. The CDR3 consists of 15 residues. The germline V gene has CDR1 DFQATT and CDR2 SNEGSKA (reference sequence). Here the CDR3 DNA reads TGCAGTGCTAGCGCCAGGCGGATTAGCACAGATACGCAGTATTTT. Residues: CSASARRISTDTQYF.

In DNA, the CDR3 is TGCAGCGTTGCTCCCAGCGGGGGGATGGGCGCTGAGCAGTTCTTC. Translating gives CSVAPSGGMGAEQFF. This chain joins TRBV29-1 and TRBJ2-1, with TRBD2 matching over 9 bases. V dropped 4 bases and J dropped 9; count of bases not matched to a gene: 13. This CDR3 comprises 15 residues. The germline V gene encodes CDR1 SQVTM and CDR2 ANQGSEA.

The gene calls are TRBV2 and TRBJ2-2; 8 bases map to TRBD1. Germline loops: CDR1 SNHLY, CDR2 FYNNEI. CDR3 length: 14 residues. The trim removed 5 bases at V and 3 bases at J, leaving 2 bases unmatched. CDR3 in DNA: TGTGCCAGCAGTTGGGACAGGTACACCGGGGAGCTGTTTTTT. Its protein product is CASSWDRYTGELFF.

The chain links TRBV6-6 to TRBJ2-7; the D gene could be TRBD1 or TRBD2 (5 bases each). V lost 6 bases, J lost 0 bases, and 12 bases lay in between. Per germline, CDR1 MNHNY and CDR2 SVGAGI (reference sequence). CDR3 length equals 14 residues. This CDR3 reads CASSRPGTSYEQYF. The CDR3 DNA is TGTGCCAGCAGCCGCCCCGGGACCTCCTACGAGCAGTACTTC.

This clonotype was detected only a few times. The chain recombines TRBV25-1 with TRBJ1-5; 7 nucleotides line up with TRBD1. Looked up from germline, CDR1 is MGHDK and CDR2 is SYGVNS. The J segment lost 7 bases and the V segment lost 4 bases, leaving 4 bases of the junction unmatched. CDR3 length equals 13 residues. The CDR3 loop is CASSGTGEQPQHF. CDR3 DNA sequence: TGTGCCAGCAGTGGCACAGGGGAACAGCCCCAGCATTTT.

CDR3 protein: CASSLSNIGETQYF. The CDR3 DNA reads TGCGCCAGCAGCCTATCCAACATCGGAGAGACCCAGTACTTC. J is TRBJ2-5 and V is TRBV5-1; D gene unclear. V was shortened by 4 bases and J by 4 bases, with 14 bases between the two germline ends. From germline, CDR1 is SGHRS and CDR2 YFSETQ. The CDR3 totals 14 residues.

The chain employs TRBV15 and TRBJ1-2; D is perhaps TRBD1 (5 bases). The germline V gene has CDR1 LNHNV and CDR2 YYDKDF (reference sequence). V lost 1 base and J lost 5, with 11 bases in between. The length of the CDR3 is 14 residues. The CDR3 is CATSRAGTPYGYTF. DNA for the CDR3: TGTGCCACCAGCAGAGCAGGGACGCCTTATGGCTACACCTTC.

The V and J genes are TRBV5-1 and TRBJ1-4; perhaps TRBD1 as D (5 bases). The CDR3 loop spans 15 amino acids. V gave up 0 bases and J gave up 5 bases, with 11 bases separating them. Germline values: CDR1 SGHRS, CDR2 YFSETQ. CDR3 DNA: TGCGCCAGCAGCTTGGCAGAGGGGAGAAATGAAAAACTGTTTTTT. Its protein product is CASSLAEGRNEKLFF. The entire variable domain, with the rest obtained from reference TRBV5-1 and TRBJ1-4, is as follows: KAGVTQTPRYLIKTRGQQVTLSCSPISGHRSVSWYQQTPGQGLQFLFEYFSETQRNKGNFPGRFSGRQFSNSRSEMNVSTLELGDSALYLCASSLAEGRNEKLFFGSGTQLSVL.

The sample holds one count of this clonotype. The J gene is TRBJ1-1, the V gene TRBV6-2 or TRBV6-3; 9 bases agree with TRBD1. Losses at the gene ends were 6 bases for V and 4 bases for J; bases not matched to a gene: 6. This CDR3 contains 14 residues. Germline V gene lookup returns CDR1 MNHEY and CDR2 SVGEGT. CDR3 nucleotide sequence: TGTGCCAGCAGCACCCCGACAGGGGGCACTGAAGCTTTCTTT. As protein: CASSTPTGGTEAFF.

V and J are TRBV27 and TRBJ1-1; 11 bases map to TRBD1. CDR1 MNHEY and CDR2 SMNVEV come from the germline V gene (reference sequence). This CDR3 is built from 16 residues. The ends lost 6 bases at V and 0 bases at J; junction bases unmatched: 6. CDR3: CASRAGQGAMNTEAFF. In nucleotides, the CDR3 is TGTGCCAGCAGGGCTGGACAGGGGGCGATGAACACTGAAGCTTTCTTT.

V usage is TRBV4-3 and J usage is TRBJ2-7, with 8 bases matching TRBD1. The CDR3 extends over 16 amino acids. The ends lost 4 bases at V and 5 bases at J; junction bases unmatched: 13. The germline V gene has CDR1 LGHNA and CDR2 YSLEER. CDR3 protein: CASSPAAPQGVHEQYF. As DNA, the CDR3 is TGCGCCAGCAGCCCAGCAGCCCCACAGGGGGTTCACGAGCAGTACTTC.

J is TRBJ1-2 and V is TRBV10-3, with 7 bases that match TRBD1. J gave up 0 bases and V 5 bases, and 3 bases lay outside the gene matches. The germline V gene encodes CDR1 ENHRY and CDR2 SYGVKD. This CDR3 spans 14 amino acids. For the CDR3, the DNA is TGTGCCATCAGTAGGGACAGTTCTAACTATGGCTACACCTTC. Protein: CAISRDSSNYGYTF.

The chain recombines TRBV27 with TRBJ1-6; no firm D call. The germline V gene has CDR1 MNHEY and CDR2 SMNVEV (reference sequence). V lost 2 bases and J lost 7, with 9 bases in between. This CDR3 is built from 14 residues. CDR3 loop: CASSLVDTNSPLHF. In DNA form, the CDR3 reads TGTGCCAGCAGTTTAGTCGACACCAATTCACCCCTCCACTTT.

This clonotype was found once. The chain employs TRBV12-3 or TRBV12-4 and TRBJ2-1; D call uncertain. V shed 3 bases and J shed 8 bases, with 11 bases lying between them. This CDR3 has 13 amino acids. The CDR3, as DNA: TGTGCCAGCAGTTTTGGTGGAAGGGATGAGCAGTTCTTC. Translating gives CASSFGGRDEQFF.

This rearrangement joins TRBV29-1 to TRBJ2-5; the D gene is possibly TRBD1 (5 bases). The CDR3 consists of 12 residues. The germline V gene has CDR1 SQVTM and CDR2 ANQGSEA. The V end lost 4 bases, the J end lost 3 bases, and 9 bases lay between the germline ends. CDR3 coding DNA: TGCAGCGTTGGCCAGGGTGAAGAGACCCAGTACTTC. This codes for CSVGQGEETQYF.

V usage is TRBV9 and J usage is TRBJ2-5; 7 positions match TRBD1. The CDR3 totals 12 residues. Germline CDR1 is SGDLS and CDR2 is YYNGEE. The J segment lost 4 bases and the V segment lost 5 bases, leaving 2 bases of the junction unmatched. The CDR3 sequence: CASSGDRETQYF. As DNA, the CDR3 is TGTGCCAGCAGTGGGGACAGAGAGACCCAGTACTTC.

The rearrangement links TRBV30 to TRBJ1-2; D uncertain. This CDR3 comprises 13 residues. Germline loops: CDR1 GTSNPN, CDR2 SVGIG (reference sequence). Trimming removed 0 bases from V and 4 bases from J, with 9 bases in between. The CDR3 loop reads CAWSVGQIYGYTF. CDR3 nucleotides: TGTGCCTGGAGTGTAGGGCAGATCTATGGCTACACCTTC.

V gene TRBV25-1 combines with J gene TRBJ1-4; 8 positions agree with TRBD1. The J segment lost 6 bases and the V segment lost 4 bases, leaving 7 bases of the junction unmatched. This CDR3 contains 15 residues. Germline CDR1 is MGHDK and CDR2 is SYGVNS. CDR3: CASSVRVQGDEKLFF. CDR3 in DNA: TGTGCCAGCAGTGTTCGGGTACAGGGGGATGAAAAACTGTTTTTT.

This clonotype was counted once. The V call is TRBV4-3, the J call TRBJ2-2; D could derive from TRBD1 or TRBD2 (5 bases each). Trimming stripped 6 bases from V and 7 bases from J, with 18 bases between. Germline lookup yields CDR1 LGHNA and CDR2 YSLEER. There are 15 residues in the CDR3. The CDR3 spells CASSHGLGAVGELFF. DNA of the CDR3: TGCGCCAGCAGTCATGGGCTCGGGGCAGTCGGGGAGCTGTTTTTT.